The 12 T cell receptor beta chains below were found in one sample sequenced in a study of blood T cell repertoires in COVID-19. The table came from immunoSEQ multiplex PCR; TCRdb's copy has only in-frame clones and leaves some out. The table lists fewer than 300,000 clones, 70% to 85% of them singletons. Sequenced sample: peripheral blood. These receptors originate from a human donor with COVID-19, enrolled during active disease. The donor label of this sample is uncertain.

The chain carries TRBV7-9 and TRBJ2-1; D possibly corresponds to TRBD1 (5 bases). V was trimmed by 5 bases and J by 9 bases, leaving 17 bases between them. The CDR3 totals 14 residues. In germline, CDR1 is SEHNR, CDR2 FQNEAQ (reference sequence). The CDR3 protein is CASSPRRGGGEQFF. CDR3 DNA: TGTGCCAGCAGCCCCAGAAGGGGCGGCGGTGAGCAGTTCTTC.

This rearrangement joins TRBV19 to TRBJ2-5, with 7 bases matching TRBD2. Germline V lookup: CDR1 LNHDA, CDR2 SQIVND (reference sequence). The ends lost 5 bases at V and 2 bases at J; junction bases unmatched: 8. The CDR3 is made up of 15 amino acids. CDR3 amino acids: CASSGQRDEQETQYF. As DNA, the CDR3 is TGTGCCAGTAGTGGCCAGCGGGACGAACAAGAGACCCAGTACTTC.

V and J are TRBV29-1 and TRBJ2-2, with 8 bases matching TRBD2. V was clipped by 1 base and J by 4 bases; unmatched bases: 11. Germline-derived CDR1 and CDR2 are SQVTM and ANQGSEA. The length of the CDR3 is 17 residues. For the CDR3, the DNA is TGCAGCGTTGAAGGCCTCGAAAGCGGGAGTTCCACCGGGGAGCTGTTTTTT. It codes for CSVEGLESGSSTGELFF.

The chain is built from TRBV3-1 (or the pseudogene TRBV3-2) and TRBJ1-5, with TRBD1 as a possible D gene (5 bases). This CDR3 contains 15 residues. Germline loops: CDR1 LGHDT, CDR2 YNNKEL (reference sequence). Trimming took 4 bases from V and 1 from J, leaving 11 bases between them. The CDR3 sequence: CASSRGRVSNQPQHF. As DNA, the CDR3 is TGTGCCAGCAGCCGAGGCAGGGTGAGCAATCAGCCCCAGCATTTT.

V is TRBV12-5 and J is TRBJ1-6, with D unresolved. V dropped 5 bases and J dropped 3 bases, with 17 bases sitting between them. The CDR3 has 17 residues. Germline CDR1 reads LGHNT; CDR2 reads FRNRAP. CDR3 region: CASGPPGGANYNSPLHF. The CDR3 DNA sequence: TGTGCTAGTGGTCCACCGGGAGGAGCTAACTATAATTCACCCCTCCACTTT. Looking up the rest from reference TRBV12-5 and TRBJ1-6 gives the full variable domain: DARVTQTPRHKVTEMGQEVTMRCQPILGHNTVFWYRQTMMQGLELLAYFRNRAPLDDSGMPKDRFSAEMPDATLATLKIQPSEPRDSAVYFCASGPPGGANYNSPLHFGNGTRLTVT.

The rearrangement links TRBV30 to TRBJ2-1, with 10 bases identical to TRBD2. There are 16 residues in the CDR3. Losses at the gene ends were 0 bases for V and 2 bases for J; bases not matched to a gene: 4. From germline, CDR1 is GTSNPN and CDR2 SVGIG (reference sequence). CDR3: CAWSVRTSGAYNEQFF. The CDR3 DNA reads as TGTGCCTGGAGTGTAAGGACTAGCGGAGCCTACAATGAGCAGTTCTTC.

For the CDR3, the DNA is TGTGCCAGCACCCCAGGGGGCTCTGGCTACACCTTC. It is translated as CASTPGGSGYTF. The rearrangement uses TRBV6-5 and TRBJ1-2; TRBD1 matches at 8 bases. The germline V gene has CDR1 MNHEY and CDR2 SVGAGI. Trimming at V came to 7 bases and at J to 7 bases, leaving 5 bases not matched to a gene. CDR3 length: 12 amino acids.

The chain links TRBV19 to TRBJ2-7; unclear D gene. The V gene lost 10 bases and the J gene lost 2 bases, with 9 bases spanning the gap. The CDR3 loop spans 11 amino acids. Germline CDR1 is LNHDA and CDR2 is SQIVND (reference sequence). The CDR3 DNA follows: TGTGCCACCCGAGAGACCTACGAGCAGTACTTC. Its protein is CATRETYEQYF. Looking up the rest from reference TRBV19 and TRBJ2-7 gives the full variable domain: DGGITQSPKYLFRKEGQNVTLSCEQNLNHDAMYWYRQDPGQGLRLIYYSQIVNDFQKGDIAEGYSVSREKKESFPLTVTSAQKNPTAFYLCATRETYEQYFGPGTRLTVT.

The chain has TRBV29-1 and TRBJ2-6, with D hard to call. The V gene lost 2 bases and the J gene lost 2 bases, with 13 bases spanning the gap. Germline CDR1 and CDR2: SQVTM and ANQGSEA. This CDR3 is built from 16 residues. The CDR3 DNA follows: TGCAGCGTTGAACTGGCTTCAGGTGCTGGGGCCAACGTCCTGACTTTC. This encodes CSVELASGAGANVLTF.

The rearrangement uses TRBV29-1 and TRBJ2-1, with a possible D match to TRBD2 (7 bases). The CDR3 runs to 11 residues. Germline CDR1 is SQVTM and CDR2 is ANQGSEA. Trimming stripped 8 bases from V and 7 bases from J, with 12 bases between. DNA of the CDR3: TGCAGCCAAAGGGGGGGGAATGAGCAGTTCTTC. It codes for CSQRGGNEQFF.

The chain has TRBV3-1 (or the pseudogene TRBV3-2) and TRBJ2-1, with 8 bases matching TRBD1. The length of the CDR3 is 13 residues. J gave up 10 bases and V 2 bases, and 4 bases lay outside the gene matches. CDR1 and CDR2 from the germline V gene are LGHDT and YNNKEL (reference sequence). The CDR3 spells CASSQPGQGEQFF. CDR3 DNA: TGTGCCAGCAGCCAACCAGGACAGGGCGAGCAGTTCTTC.

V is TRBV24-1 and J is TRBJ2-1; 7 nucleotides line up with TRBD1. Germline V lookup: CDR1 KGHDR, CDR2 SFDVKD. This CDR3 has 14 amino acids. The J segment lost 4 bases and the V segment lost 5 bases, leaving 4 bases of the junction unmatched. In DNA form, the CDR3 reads TGTGCCACCAGTGGAGGGGACAGTTACAATGAGCAGTTCTTC. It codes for CATSGGDSYNEQFF.